A selection of T cell receptor beta chains follows, all from one sample in a study of cytomegalovirus exposure and HLA in healthy donors. This table comes from immunoSEQ multiplex PCR, and its TCRdb copy is limited to in-frame clones, with some not included. In the table there are around 300,000 clones, approximately 85% of which are singletons. Sequenced material: PBMCs. The receptor set was obtained from a man aged 30 to 39 in good health and CMV-seronegative. Both conserved end residues are part of each CDR3. The D gene is left open where the match is weak. Clone size is shown for a subset of rows, as once, few, many or a class of expanded clone.

J: TRBJ2-2; size: -; V: TRBV6-5; D: -; DNA: TGTGCCAGCAGTAGGGGACAATTGAACACCGGGGAGCTGTTTTTT; CDR3: CASSRGQLNTGELFF
J: TRBJ2-7; size: -; V: TRBV7-9; D: -; DNA: TGTGCCAGCAGCTCCCCGACAGTCTCCTACGAGCAGTACTTC; CDR3: CASSSPTVSYEQYF
J: TRBJ2-7; size: -; V: TRBV29-1; D: TRBD1; DNA: TGCAGCGTTGTCGGGACAGAGACCTACGAGCAGTACTTC; CDR3: CSVVGTETYEQYF
J: TRBJ1-2; size: once; V: TRBV15; D: TRBD1; DNA: TGTGCCACCAGCACCCCGGGACAGGGACTCTATGGCTACACCTTC; CDR3: CATSTPGQGLYGYTF
J: TRBJ2-4; size: -; V: TRBV6-5; D: -; DNA: TGTGCCAGCAGCTTATCACTCGGGTCCAAAAACATTCAGTACTTC; CDR3: CASSLSLGSKNIQYF
J: TRBJ2-7; size: once; V: TRBV4-1; D: TRBD1; DNA: TGCGCCAGCAGCCTGCAAGAACAGGGGTACGAGCAGTACTTC; CDR3: CASSLQEQGYEQYF
J: TRBJ1-1; size: -; V: TRBV30; D: -; DNA: TGTGCCTGGACGCGAGGGTTGTTGGCTTTCTTT; CDR3: CAWTRGLLAFF
J: TRBJ1-3; size: -; V: TRBV19; D: TRBD1; DNA: TGTGCCAGTAGTACCACCGGGACAGGGGCCTCTGGAAACACCATATATTTT; CDR3: CASSTTGTGASGNTIYF
J: TRBJ1-1; size: -; V: TRBV4-1; D: -; DNA: TGCGCCAGCAGCCAAGCCCCGGGACACACGAACACTGAAGCTTTCTTT; CDR3: CASSQAPGHTNTEAFF
J: TRBJ2-5; size: -; V: TRBV6-1; D: -; DNA: TGTGCCAGCAGGGCGAGGGGGGGAACCCAAGAGACCCAGTACTTC; CDR3: CASRARGGTQETQYF
J: TRBJ2-2; size: -; V: TRBV5-6; D: TRBD2; DNA: TGTGCCAGCAGCCCCAATGCGGGACTAGCTACCGGGGAGCTGTTTTTT; CDR3: CASSPNAGLATGELFF
J: TRBJ1-1; size: -; V: TRBV19; D: -; DNA: TGTGCCAGTAGTATGGGAGGAGTTGAAGCTTTCTTT; CDR3: CASSMGGVEAFF
J: TRBJ1-1; size: -; V: TRBV20-1; D: -; DNA: TGCAGTGCTTTGAGGGCTGAAGCTTTCTTT; CDR3: CSALRAEAFF
J: TRBJ1-1; size: -; V: TRBV18; D: -; DNA: TGTGCCAGCTCCTACGAGCCACGGGGGTCTGAAGCTTTCTTT; CDR3: CASSYEPRGSEAFF
J: TRBJ1-1; size: -; V: TRBV27; D: TRBD1; DNA: TGTGCCAGCAGTTTACTCCCGACAGGGGGTGACTATGGTGAAGCTTTCTTT; CDR3: CASSLLPTGGDYGEAFF
J: TRBJ2-5; size: -; V: TRBV25-1; D: -; DNA: TGTGCCAGCAGTGGTACGGGGAGGTTGTACCAAGAGACCCAGTACTTC; CDR3: CASSGTGRLYQETQYF